The T cell receptor beta chain under discussion was sequenced for a study of cytomegalovirus exposure and HLA in healthy donors. A few counts support this clone. Vbeta (60) and Jbeta (13) primers were used in the PCR. Produced via immunoSEQ multiplex PCR; TCRdb's table is partial and in-frame only. The sample has roughly 150,000 clones, over 75% seen once. Deletions cut 5 bases from V and 4 bases from J, with 11 bases between. CDR1 LNHNV and CDR2 YYDKDF come from the germline V gene (reference sequence). The CDR3 contains 14 residues. The chain couples TRBV15 to TRBJ1-4; no clear D. Specimen: PBMCs. This receptor was obtained from a man younger than 40 in good health and CMV-seropositive. CDR3 protein: CATSPRGYNEKLFF. Here the CDR3 DNA reads TGTGCCACCAGCCCTCGGGGTTATAATGAAAAACTGTTTTTT. Looking up the rest from reference TRBV15 and TRBJ1-4 gives the full variable domain: DAMVIQNPRYQVTQFGKPVTLSCSQTLNHNVMYWYQQKSSQAPKLLFHYYDKDFNNEADTPDNFQSRRPNTSFCFLDIRSPGLGDTAMYLCATSPRGYNEKLFFGSGTQLSVL.